This is a list of T cell receptor beta chains from one sample in a study of shared T cell receptors in the human thymus. Sequencing used immunoSEQ multiplex PCR; TCRdb keeps in-frame clones, though not all of them. The data contain some 700,000 clones, approximately 85% of them singletons. This same sample was also taken into another study, of human thymus T cells.

The material sequenced was thymocytes. These receptors originate from a girl in the first two years of life with a congenital heart defect. Both conserved end residues are part of each CDR3. D genes are given only for firm matches. The size entry is marked missing in some rows and otherwise reads once, few, many or a size class.

CDR3 protein: CASSLSGRRGSTNGYTF
CDR3 DNA: TGTGCCAGTAGCTTATCGGGTCGGCGGGGCTCAACTAATGGCTACACCTTC
V gene: TRBV7-3
clone size: .
D gene: .
J gene: TRBJ1-2

CDR3 protein: CASIFPAGETQYF
CDR3 DNA: TGTGCCAGCATTTTCCCGGCAGGAGAGACCCAGTACTTC
V gene: TRBV2
clone size: .
D gene: .
J gene: TRBJ2-5

CDR3 protein: CASSQRTDFYEQYF
CDR3 DNA: TGCGCCAGCAGCCAGAGGACAGATTTTTACGAGCAGTACTTC
V gene: TRBV4-1
clone size: .
D gene: .
J gene: TRBJ2-7

CDR3 protein: CASSPLRQGYHSPLHF
CDR3 DNA: TGTGCCAGCTCACCACTGAGGCAGGGCTATCATTCACCCCTCCACTTT
V gene: TRBV18
clone size: .
D gene: .
J gene: TRBJ1-6

CDR3 protein: CASSLRGNSPLHF
CDR3 DNA: TGTGCCAGCAGTTTGCGCGGGAATTCACCCCTCCACTTT
V gene: TRBV28
clone size: .
D gene: .
J gene: TRBJ1-6

CDR3 protein: CASSLGLAGQQETQYF
CDR3 DNA: TGTGCCAGCAGCTTGGGACTAGCGGGCCAACAAGAGACCCAGTACTTC
V gene: TRBV5-6
clone size: .
D gene: TRBD2
J gene: TRBJ2-5

CDR3 protein: CASSPWQNYGYTF
CDR3 DNA: TGTGCCAGCAGTCCGTGGCAGAACTATGGCTACACCTTC
V gene: TRBV6-5
clone size: once
D gene: .
J gene: TRBJ1-2

CDR3 protein: CAWSLSKPGQVNEKLFF
CDR3 DNA: TGTGCCTGGAGCCTATCCAAACCAGGGCAGGTAAATGAAAAACTGTTTTTT
V gene: TRBV30
clone size: .
D gene: .
J gene: TRBJ1-4

CDR3 protein: CASSFPPRSSYNSPLHF
CDR3 DNA: TGTGCCAGCAGCTTCCCTCCACGGAGCTCCTATAATTCACCCCTCCACTTT
V gene: TRBV5-8
clone size: .
D gene: .
J gene: TRBJ1-6

CDR3 protein: CASSLNRDHEQYF
CDR3 DNA: TGTGCCAGCAGTTTAAACAGGGACCACGAGCAGTACTTC
V gene: TRBV28
clone size: .
D gene: .
J gene: TRBJ2-7

CDR3 protein: CASSLRTSDGGYTF
CDR3 DNA: TGTGCCAGCAGTCTGCGGACTTCTGACGGAGGCTACACCTTC
V gene: TRBV6-5
clone size: .
D gene: .
J gene: TRBJ1-2

CDR3 protein: CASSQGSPGSANYGYTF
CDR3 DNA: TGTGCCAGCAGCCAGGGGTCCCCGGGATCAGCTAACTATGGCTACACCTTC
V gene: TRBV14
clone size: .
D gene: .
J gene: TRBJ1-2

CDR3 protein: CASSFHLGEPRSPLHF
CDR3 DNA: TGCGCCAGCAGCTTCCACCTTGGGGAGCCTAGGTCACCCCTCCACTTT
V gene: TRBV5-1
clone size: once
D gene: .
J gene: TRBJ1-6

CDR3 protein: CASSLDRPRGATNEKLFF
CDR3 DNA: TGCGCCAGCAGCTTGGATCGGCCCAGGGGGGCAACTAATGAAAAACTGTTTTTT
V gene: TRBV5-1
clone size: .
D gene: TRBD1
J gene: TRBJ1-4

CDR3 protein: CASSQDGGSVNQPQHF
CDR3 DNA: TGCGCCAGCAGCCAAGATGGAGGGTCCGTCAATCAGCCCCAGCATTTT
V gene: TRBV4-1
clone size: .
D gene: .
J gene: TRBJ1-5

CDR3 protein: CASSQVDFRTDNYGYTF
CDR3 DNA: TGCGCCAGCAGCCAAGTGGACTTCAGGACAGATAACTATGGCTACACCTTC
V gene: TRBV4-1
clone size: .
D gene: .
J gene: TRBJ1-2

CDR3 protein: CASSPGTVDHSYEQYF
CDR3 DNA: TGTGCCAGCTCACCCGGGACAGTTGATCACTCCTACGAGCAGTACTTC
V gene: TRBV18
clone size: .
D gene: TRBD1
J gene: TRBJ2-7

CDR3 protein: CASSHRGSPATYNSPLHF
CDR3 DNA: TGTGCCAGCAGCCACAGGGGCTCACCAGCGACCTATAATTCACCCCTCCACTTT
V gene: TRBV5-6
clone size: few
D gene: TRBD1
J gene: TRBJ1-6